This TCR beta chain was documented in a study of type 1 and type 2 diabetes patients. On the study more broadly: CD4+ or CD8+ T cells were positively selected from PBMCs with microbeads.

PCR was run on genomic DNA. The TCR beta CDR3 region was amplified using 30 forward and 13 reverse primers. TCRdb re-called the multiplex PCR reads through MiXCR, storing one row per CDR3 protein. The sample lists approximately 260,000 distinct CDR3 sequences; roughly 44% were seen once. Germline CDR1 and CDR2: ENHRY and SYGVKD. The CDR3 totals 14 residues. Study-wide findings and caveats: A median of one highly-expanded CD4+ clone, covering roughly 3.9% of reads, occurred in type 2 diabetes.

This clonotype is a singleton in its sample. What it recognizes is unknown. It may be a read error: a sequence one base away is much more abundant. This chain links TRBV10-3 with TRBJ1-6; weak D call: TRBD1 (6 bases). Sequenced material: peripheral blood mononuclear cells (PBMCs). The TCR sequence derives from a young man with type 2 diabetes. This CDR3 reads CALRATGRESPLHF. CDR3 coding DNA: TGTGCCCTCAGGGCCACAGGGCGTGAATCACCCCTCCACTTT.